What follows are 29 T cell receptor beta chains derived from one specimen sequenced in a study of CD8 T cells in Susac syndrome (dated by TCRdb to about 2019). Library preparation used the immunoSEQ multiplex PCR assay. RNA was extracted with the RNeasy kit and roughly 0.5 to 1 ug was reverse transcribed using random hexamers. TCRdb passed the public sequencing reads through fastp at Q25 and MiXCR, retaining productive beta sequences. Here each entry gathers all rows of one CDR3 protein and keeps the most common genes and DNA. Present in this sample are about 300,000 distinct CDR3 sequences, around 85% of which were seen just once. The ten biggest clones cover 0.2% to 0.25% of the sample. Material for sequencing was CD8+ T cells from PBMCs. Source of these receptors: a human donor with multiple sclerosis.

This chain joins TRBV10-2 and TRBJ2-3, with 9 nucleotides matching TRBD2. V dropped 2 bases and J dropped 6; count of bases not matched to a gene: 3. The CDR3 sequence is 14 residues long. Germline V gene sequence: CDR1 WSHSY, CDR2 SAAADI. As DNA, the CDR3 is TGCGCCAGCAGTGAGCAGCTAGCGGGGGATACGCAGTATTTT. It translates to CASSEQLAGDTQYF.

This sequence joins TRBV12-3 or TRBV12-4 and TRBJ2-2; either TRBD1 or TRBD2 may supply D (6 bases each). V was shortened by 3 bases and J by 3 bases, with 14 bases between the two germline ends. The CDR3 is 16 amino acids. The CDR3 loop is CASSFGGRPDTGELFF. The CDR3 nucleotides are TGTGCCAGCAGTTTTGGGGGGCGCCCCGACACCGGGGAGCTGTTTTTT.

This chain joins TRBV30 and TRBJ2-1, with D perhaps given as TRBD1 or TRBD2 (5 bases each). Germline assignment: CDR1 GTSNPN and CDR2 SVGIG (reference sequence). CDR3 length: 14 residues. Between the trimmed V and J ends, which lost 0 bases and 6 bases, there was a span of 12 bases. The CDR3: CAWSVLEGSNEQFF. For the CDR3, the DNA is TGTGCCTGGAGTGTACTTGAGGGGTCCAATGAGCAGTTCTTC.

This clonotype was counted only a few times. The genes are TRBV4-1 and TRBJ1-3; D unclear. This CDR3 comprises 14 residues. Germline values: CDR1 MGHRA, CDR2 YSYEKL. Deletions cut 1 base from V and 3 bases from J, with 7 bases between. DNA of the CDR3: TGCGCCAGCAGCCAAGGGCCTCTTGGAAACACCATATATTTT. Translation: CASSQGPLGNTIYF.

This rearrangement joins TRBV28 to TRBJ1-1; TRBD1 might be the D (6 bases). The CDR3 spans 14 residues. The germline V gene has CDR1 MDHEN and CDR2 SYDVKM. Trimming pared 5 bases from V and 10 bases from J, leaving 20 bases between. CDR3 residues: CASSLRGHSNPAFF. As DNA, the CDR3 is TGTGCCAGCAGTCTCCGGGGACACTCTAACCCAGCTTTCTTT.

V is TRBV7-2 and J is TRBJ2-7, with D perhaps being TRBD1 or TRBD2 (5 bases each). This CDR3 is 16 amino acids long. V was pared by 4 bases and J by 6 bases, with 22 bases between. From germline, CDR1 is SGHTA and CDR2 FQGNSA. This chain's CDR3 is CASSSPGLRVDFEQYF. Written as DNA, the CDR3 is TGTGCCAGCAGCTCACCAGGGTTGAGGGTGGATTTCGAGCAGTACTTC.

V gene TRBV5-4 combines with J gene TRBJ1-1; D is perhaps TRBD1 (6 bases). The CDR3 consists of 12 residues. CDR1 is SGHNT and CDR2 is YYREEE in the germline V gene (reference sequence). V lost 5 bases and J lost 1, with 6 bases in between. CDR3 in amino acids: CASRDRNTEAFF. CDR3 bases: TGTGCCAGCAGGGACAGGAACACTGAAGCTTTCTTT.

J is TRBJ1-1 and V is TRBV29-1; no clear D gene. V gave up 1 base and J gave up 4 bases, with 4 bases separating them. Germline CDR1 SQVTM, CDR2 ANQGSEA. The CDR3 is 11 amino acids. DNA of the CDR3: TGCAGCGTTGAAGGCGGCACTGAAGCTTTCTTT. It specifies CSVEGGTEAFF.

The V gene is TRBV6-2 or TRBV6-3, the J gene TRBJ2-2; 9 nucleotides match TRBD2. CDR1 MNHEY and CDR2 SVGEGT come from the germline V gene. The CDR3 covers 18 residues. J lost 4 bases, V lost 6 bases, and 15 bases had no gene match. DNA for the CDR3: TGTGCCAGCAGCCGCCCCGTCGGGGGCGGGAGGGCCACCGGGGAGCTGTTTTTT. Residues: CASSRPVGGGRATGELFF.

The chain carries TRBV27 and TRBJ2-7; 7 bases match TRBD2. This CDR3 region has 12 residues. Germline CDR1 and CDR2: MNHEY and SMNVEV (reference sequence). V trimming: 8 bases; J trimming: 5 bases; junction bases outside the gene matches: 6. The CDR3, as DNA: TGTGCCAGCGGTCATGGGGGGGACGAGCAGTACTTC. This encodes CASGHGGDEQYF.

The rearrangement links TRBV7-9 to TRBJ2-7, with no clear D. There are 14 residues in the CDR3. Looked up from germline, CDR1 is SEHNR and CDR2 is FQNEAQ (reference sequence). Trimming left V 6 bases short and J 4 bases short, with 16 bases between. Here the CDR3 reads CASSSPLSYYEQYF. The CDR3 region has the DNA TGTGCCAGCAGTAGTCCCCTCTCCTATTACGAGCAGTACTTC.

The chain recombines TRBV20-1 with TRBJ2-5; D may be TRBD1 (5 bases). The CDR3 has 19 amino acids. Germline values: CDR1 DFQATT, CDR2 SNEGSKA (reference sequence). Trimming took 1 base from V and 4 from J, leaving 28 bases between them. DNA for the CDR3: TGCAGTGCTAGAGCCCCCCCGTTGAAGGGGTTGATGTTATTAGAGACCCAGTACTTC. This gives the protein CSARAPPLKGLMLLETQYF.

V and J are TRBV4-2 and TRBJ2-3; 7 bases are shared with TRBD2. CDR3 length equals 16 residues. Germline CDR1 LGHNA, CDR2 YNFKEQ. V shed 1 base, J shed 2 bases, and the junction held 6 bases outside the gene matches. The CDR3 DNA follows: TGTGCCAGCAGCCAAGCTCGGCGGGAGTTCACAGATACGCAGTATTTT. Its translation: CASSQARREFTDTQYF.

This clonotype has just a few counts. The V call is TRBV11-2, the J call TRBJ1-1, with 7 bases lining up with TRBD1. Germline trimming cut 10 bases from V and 8 bases from J; bases unmatched to any gene: 4. CDR1 is SGHAT, CDR2 FQNNGV, per germline. The CDR3 extends over 10 amino acids. The CDR3 sequence: CATSGGEAFF. In nucleotides, the CDR3 is TGTGCCACCTCAGGGGGAGAAGCTTTCTTT.

The count of this clonotype is one. The J gene is TRBJ2-7, the V gene TRBV4-2; 8 bases are shared with TRBD2. V gave up 2 bases and J gave up 5 bases; unmatched junction bases: 2. The CDR3 loop spans 13 amino acids. Germline CDR1 and CDR2: LGHNA and YNFKEQ. CDR3 amino acids: CASSQPAGDEQYF. CDR3 sequence (DNA): TGTGCCAGCAGCCAACCAGCGGGAGACGAGCAGTACTTC.

The chain employs TRBV28 and TRBJ2-7, with 7 positions matching TRBD2. CDR1 and CDR2 (germline): MDHEN, SYDVKM. The V gene end was trimmed by 7 bases and the J gene end by 3 bases; junction bases not matched to a gene: 9. The CDR3 consists of 14 residues. The CDR3 nucleotides read TGTGCCAGCAAGCACTTCAGGGAGGGCTACGAGCAGTACTTC. Translated: CASKHFREGYEQYF.

This chain connects TRBV10-3 to TRBJ1-1; 8 bases line up with TRBD1. The length of the CDR3 is 14 residues. Germline CDR1 and CDR2: ENHRY and SYGVKD. The V gene end was trimmed by 3 bases and the J gene end by 1 base; junction bases not matched to a gene: 1. The CDR3, as DNA: TGTGCCATCAGTGACAGGGGGCAGAACACTGAAGCTTTCTTT. This sequence encodes CAISDRGQNTEAFF.

CDR3 sequence: CASSYSPRQVEETQYF. The CDR3 bases are TGTGCCAGCAGTTACTCTCCTCGACAGGTAGAAGAGACCCAGTACTTC. V and J are TRBV6-2 or TRBV6-3 and TRBJ2-5; tentatively, D is TRBD1 (6 bases). This CDR3 is 16 amino acids long. Trimming shortened V by 0 bases and J by 3 bases, and 14 bases separated the two germline ends. Germline lookup yields CDR1 MNHEY and CDR2 SVGEGT.

This chain links TRBV30 with TRBJ2-3; a weak D match, TRBD2 (6 bases). Germline V gene data show CDR1 as GTSNPN and CDR2 as SVGIG (reference sequence). Trimming took 2 bases from V and 0 from J, leaving 12 bases between them. This CDR3 has 15 residues. DNA of the CDR3: TGTGCCTGGAGTTTTATAGCGGTGAGCACAGATACGCAGTATTTT. Its translation is CAWSFIAVSTDTQYF.

The V gene is TRBV14, the J gene TRBJ2-1; TRBD1 matches 9 bases. Germline-derived CDR1 and CDR2 are SGHDN and FVKESK. The CDR3 loop spans 15 amino acids. The junction had 1 base not matched to a gene; V was cut back by 0 bases and J by 4 bases. DNA for the CDR3: TGTGCCAGCAGCCAAGAGACAGGGGGATACAATGAGCAGTTCTTC. This translates into CASSQETGGYNEQFF.

The chain couples TRBV28 to TRBJ2-7; 11 bases are a match to TRBD2. The V gene's germline CDR1 is MDHEN and CDR2 SYDVKM. The CDR3 extends over 15 amino acids. The V gene end was trimmed by 3 bases and the J gene end by 2 bases; junction bases not matched to a gene: 3. The CDR3 nucleotides read TGTGCCAGCAGTTTTAGACTAGCGGGGACCTACGAGCAGTACTTC. It yields the protein CASSFRLAGTYEQYF.

This sequence joins TRBV7-9 and TRBJ2-1; 12 bases are shared with TRBD1. CDR3 length: 16 amino acids. Germline CDR1 is SEHNR and CDR2 is FQNEAQ (reference sequence). V dropped 6 bases and J dropped 12; count of bases not matched to a gene: 15. The CDR3 sequence is CASSTLPGTGGQAQFF. The CDR3 region has the DNA TGTGCCAGCAGTACTCTGCCCGGGACAGGGGGCCAAGCGCAGTTCTTC.

The chain recombines TRBV20-1 with TRBJ2-7; possibly TRBD2 for D (6 bases). CDR3 length: 12 residues. Germline CDR1 reads DFQATT; CDR2 reads SNEGSKA (reference sequence). For the CDR3, the DNA is TGCGGTTGTGGTGGCGGGATCTACGAGCAGTACTTC. Its protein is CGCGGGIYEQYF.

This clonotype has more than one count but fewer than ten. The genes are TRBV4-3 and TRBJ2-7; a weak D match, TRBD1 (6 bases). Looked up from germline, CDR1 is LGHNA and CDR2 is YSLEER. The ends were cut back, 1 base at V and 3 bases at J, with 10 bases in the middle. This CDR3 is built from 14 residues. CDR3: CASSQANRDYEQYF. The CDR3 nucleotides read TGCGCCAGCAGCCAAGCGAACAGGGACTACGAGCAGTACTTC.

The genes are TRBV2 and TRBJ2-1; 7 bases are a match to TRBD2. With V trimmed by 6 bases and J by 7 bases, 6 bases remained unmatched. This CDR3 comprises 13 residues. CDR1 and CDR2 (germline): SNHLY, FYNNEI. CDR3: CASSLILANEQFF. CDR3 bases: TGTGCCAGCAGCCTTATACTAGCGAATGAGCAGTTCTTC. Complete variable domain (other parts from reference TRBV2 and TRBJ2-1): EPEVTQTPSHQVTQMGQEVILRCVPISNHLYFYWYRQILGQKVEFLVSFYNNEISEKSEIFDDQFSVERPDGSNFTLKIRSTKLEDSAMYFCASSLILANEQFFGPGTRLTVL.

The chain has TRBV5-8 and TRBJ1-1; 9 bases map to TRBD1. The CDR3 spans 16 residues. Germline V gene sequence: CDR1 SGHTS, CDR2 YDEGEE. V dropped 0 bases and J dropped 7; count of bases not matched to a gene: 10. The CDR3 sequence is CASSLVPGQGKIEAFF. In nucleotides, the CDR3 is TGTGCCAGCAGCTTGGTCCCGGGACAGGGAAAGATTGAAGCTTTCTTT.

The rearrangement links TRBV6-2 or TRBV6-3 to TRBJ2-4; 7 bases map to TRBD1. Per the germline V gene, CDR1 is MNHEY and CDR2 is SVGEGT. The CDR3 has 23 amino acids. J gave up 0 bases and V 5 bases, and 28 bases lay outside the gene matches. The CDR3 loop is CASSPRPPQGRGLLPIAKNIQYF. The DNA of the CDR3 is TGTGCCAGCAGTCCGCGACCCCCTCAGGGTAGGGGGCTACTACCAATAGCCAAAAACATTCAGTACTTC.

The rearrangement links TRBV5-6 to TRBJ2-5, with 15 bases fitting TRBD2. After removal of 1 base from V and 5 bases from J, the junction contained 6 bases not matched to a gene. Germline V gene sequence: CDR1 SGHDT, CDR2 YYEEEE. The length of the CDR3 is 17 residues. The CDR3 here is CASSLNGLAGGRETQYF. As DNA, the CDR3 is TGTGCCAGCAGCTTGAATGGACTAGCGGGAGGGAGGGAGACCCAGTACTTC.

The chain couples TRBV14 to TRBJ2-3, with 9 bases fitting TRBD1. Losses at the gene ends were 0 bases for V and 5 bases for J; bases not matched to a gene: 6. The CDR3 sequence is 16 residues long. The germline V gene encodes CDR1 SGHDN and CDR2 FVKESK. As DNA, the CDR3 is TGTGCCAGCAGCCAAGATGCAGCGGGACAGGGAGATACGCAGTATTTT. Its translation: CASSQDAAGQGDTQYF.